The 14 T cell receptor beta chains in this list originate from one sample, sequenced in a study of blood T cell repertoires in COVID-19. Sequenced by immunoSEQ multiplex PCR; TCRdb stores in-frame clones only, minus some. The sample consists of hundreds of thousands of clones, over 70% of them appearing once. The sequencing sample was made of peripheral blood. The receptors were sampled from a woman between 45 and 60 years old with acute or convalescent COVID-19.

The J gene is TRBJ1-2, the V gene TRBV30; no clear D. Germline V gene lookup returns CDR1 GTSNPN and CDR2 SVGIG (reference sequence). V lost 3 bases and J 6 bases, leaving 8 bases between the germline ends. The length of the CDR3 is 11 residues. This CDR3 is CAWSWRNGYTF. The DNA of the CDR3 is TGTGCCTGGAGCTGGCGGAATGGCTACACCTTC.

The gene calls are TRBV10-1 and TRBJ2-1; TRBD2 matches 11 bases. V shed 6 bases and J 5 bases; nucleotides not matched to a gene: 18. CDR1 is WNHNN and CDR2 is SYGVQD in the germline V gene (reference sequence). CDR3 length: 19 amino acids. In nucleotides, the CDR3 is TGCGCCAGCAGCACCGAGGGGCTAGCGGGAGGCCCTTCGGACAATGAGCAGTTCTTC. Protein: CASSTEGLAGGPSDNEQFF.

Only a few counts were recorded for this clone. The chain is built from TRBV5-1 and TRBJ2-7, with a possible D match to TRBD2 (7 bases). The length of the CDR3 is 16 residues. Trimming pared 4 bases from V and 0 bases from J, leaving 17 bases between. Germline CDR1 reads SGHRS; CDR2 reads YFSETQ. Here the CDR3 DNA reads TGCGCCAGCAGCCCGGGGGCTAGCGGCTCCTCCTACGAGCAGTACTTC. Its protein product is CASSPGASGSSYEQYF.

The chain links TRBV24-1 to TRBJ2-6; D perhaps matches TRBD1 (5 bases). This CDR3 comprises 17 residues. Germline loops: CDR1 KGHDR, CDR2 SFDVKD. Trimming pared 4 bases from V and 4 bases from J, leaving 16 bases between. The CDR3 reads CATSDPSDGAGANVLTF. CDR3 sequence (DNA): TGTGCCACCAGTGACCCCTCTGATGGGGCCGGGGCCAACGTCCTGACTTTC.

The sample holds one count of this clone. This chain connects TRBV18 to TRBJ2-1; 11 bases are a match to TRBD2. V gave up 8 bases and J gave up 5 bases; unmatched junction bases: 8. Germline V gene sequence: CDR1 KGHSH, CDR2 LQKENI. There are 15 residues in the CDR3. CDR3 in amino acids: CASTPTSGTHNEQFF. DNA for the CDR3: TGTGCCAGCACCCCGACTAGCGGGACCCACAATGAGCAGTTCTTC.

The genes are TRBV20-1 and TRBJ2-7; 7 positions match TRBD1. V was pared by 7 bases and J by 3 bases, with 6 bases of the junction left unmatched. The CDR3 spans 12 residues. The germline gives CDR1 DFQATT, CDR2 SNEGSKA (reference sequence). CDR3 in DNA: TGCAGTGTGAGTGACAGGGACTACGAGCAGTACTTC. This gives the protein CSVSDRDYEQYF.

For this clone: At one boundary the junction diverges from the germline segment, which might be a read error. The chain is built from TRBV11-2 and TRBJ1-2; 8 positions agree with TRBD1. Germline V gives CDR1 SGHAT, CDR2 FQNNGV. This CDR3 has 14 amino acids. The CDR3: CASSLGTGWFGCTF. The CDR3 DNA is TGTGCCAGCAGCTTAGGGACAGGGTGGTTTGGCTGCACCTTC.

This sequence joins TRBV9 and TRBJ2-5; TRBD2 agrees at 14 bases. V gave up 3 bases and J gave up 5 bases; unmatched junction bases: 6. The CDR3 loop spans 16 amino acids. Germline loops: CDR1 SGDLS, CDR2 YYNGEE. CDR3 sequence reads: CASSGGTSGSWETQYF. CDR3 in DNA: TGTGCCAGCAGCGGCGGGACTAGCGGGAGTTGGGAGACCCAGTACTTC.

The CDR3 loop is CASSLIGGANTGELFF. The DNA of the CDR3 is TGTGCCAGCAGCTTAATCGGCGGTGCGAACACCGGGGAGCTGTTTTTT. This rearrangement joins TRBV7-6 to TRBJ2-2; D remains unclear. The CDR3 runs 16 residues. Germline V gives CDR1 SGHVS, CDR2 FNYEAQ. V lost 2 bases and J 0 bases, leaving 10 bases between the germline ends.

This clone came up a few times. DNA for the CDR3: TGTGCCAGCAGCCATATCTCGGGTCGCACAGGGTCTGGAAACACCATATATTTT. It is translated as CASSHISGRTGSGNTIYF. The V gene is TRBV3-1 (or the pseudogene TRBV3-2), the J gene TRBJ1-3; a possible D gene is TRBD1 (6 bases). The CDR3 runs 18 residues. V shed 3 bases and J shed 1 base, with 19 bases lying between them. Germline V gene sequence: CDR1 LGHDT, CDR2 YNNKEL (reference sequence).

This clone was seen just once. The rearrangement uses TRBV5-4 and TRBJ2-1, with a tentative D call TRBD1 (5 bases). CDR1 is SGHNT, CDR2 YYREEE, per germline (reference sequence). The germline V and J ends were trimmed by 0 bases and 9 bases, with 10 bases remaining between them. The CDR3 has 13 residues. The CDR3 sequence: CASSLATGSEQFF. As DNA, the CDR3 is TGTGCCAGCAGCTTGGCTACAGGCTCTGAGCAGTTCTTC.

The chain uses TRBV2 and TRBJ2-7; 11 nucleotides align to TRBD1. From germline, CDR1 is SNHLY and CDR2 FYNNEI. The CDR3 loop spans 13 amino acids. V was pared by 7 bases and J by 5 bases, with 4 bases of the junction left unmatched. The DNA of the CDR3 is TGTGCCAGCAATGGACAGGGGGCCAACGAGCAGTACTTC. Residues: CASNGQGANEQYF.

The V gene is TRBV27, the J gene TRBJ1-2; a weak D match, TRBD1 (5 bases). The germline CDR1 and CDR2 sequences are MNHEY and SMNVEV (reference sequence). V was clipped by 0 bases and J by 3 bases, with 11 bases between them. The CDR3 is 15 amino acids. In DNA, the CDR3 is TGTGCCAGCAGTTTATCGTACGGGGGTGACTATGGCTACACCTTC. Amino acid sequence: CASSLSYGGDYGYTF.

This clone was seen only once. V is TRBV5-4 and J is TRBJ2-1; D is ambiguous. The germline V gene has CDR1 SGHNT and CDR2 YYREEE (reference sequence). V lost 0 bases and J lost 9, with 4 bases in between. The CDR3 has 11 amino acids. The CDR3 bases are TGTGCCAGCAGCTTGGGGCTTGAGCAGTTCTTC. This encodes CASSLGLEQFF.